The 17 T cell receptor beta chains reported below all come from one sample, sequenced in a study of human T cells and chemical hapten exposure. Unfractionated whole blood was the source from which total RNA was extracted. MiXCR, run by TCRdb on the 5' RACE reads, gives a single entry per CDR3 protein. The table records roughly 81,000 distinct CDR3 sequences, approximately 8% of them present only once. These TCRs come from a male donor in good health.

At least ten counts were recorded for this clonotype. The CDR3 nucleotides are TGTGCCAGCAGCCTTAGACAGGATCCTGGATACGAGCAGTACTTC. As protein: CASSLRQDPGYEQYF. The rearrangement joins TRBV6-5 to TRBJ2-7; tentatively, D is TRBD1 (6 bases). Germline V gives CDR1 MNHEY, CDR2 SVGAGI. This CDR3 comprises 15 residues. Deletions cut 6 bases from V and 4 bases from J, with 19 bases between.

There are a few counts of this clonotype. This sequence joins TRBV12-3 or TRBV12-4 and TRBJ1-2; no clear D. This CDR3 is 14 amino acids long. V shed 5 bases and J shed 6 bases, with 16 bases lying between them. DNA of the CDR3: TGTGCCAGCAGTCCCCCTAAGCCTATCAATGGCTACACCTTC. This encodes CASSPPKPINGYTF.

The rearrangement uses TRBV6-1 and TRBJ2-7; 8 bases are shared with TRBD1. The ends lost 2 bases at V and 1 base at J; junction bases unmatched: 4. The CDR3 runs to 15 residues. In germline, CDR1 is MNHNS, CDR2 SASEGT. This CDR3 is CASSEKGTGSYEQYF. CDR3 in DNA: TGTGCCAGCAGTGAAAAGGGGACAGGATCCTACGAGCAGTACTTC.

This clonotype occurred many times. The chain employs TRBV5-1 and TRBJ2-5, with D unresolved. V shed 4 bases and J shed 0 bases, with 4 bases lying between them. Germline values: CDR1 SGHRS, CDR2 YFSETQ. The CDR3 extends over 12 amino acids. The DNA for the CDR3 is TGCGCCAGCAGCGTAGACCAAGAGACCCAGTACTTC. Amino acids: CASSVDQETQYF.

This clonotype showed up many times. The genes are TRBV29-1 and TRBJ2-1; possibly TRBD1 for D (7 bases). Deletions cut 1 base from V and 3 bases from J, with 13 bases between. The CDR3 length is 15 residues. CDR1 and CDR2 (germline): SQVTM, ANQGSEA. This chain's CDR3 is CSVEGHRGGYNEQFF. In nucleotides, the CDR3 is TGCAGCGTTGAAGGCCACAGGGGAGGCTACAATGAGCAGTTCTTC.

The CDR3 loop is CASRLLRTENEKLFF. The CDR3 nucleotides read TGCGCCAGCAGGCTCTTGAGGACGGAAAATGAAAAACTGTTTTTT. V gene TRBV5-1 combines with J gene TRBJ1-4; no clear D. CDR3 size: 15 residues. The V end was cut by 5 bases, the J end by 5 bases, with 16 bases between. CDR1 is SGHRS and CDR2 is YFSETQ in the germline V gene. The complete variable domain, with remaining parts taken from reference TRBV5-1 and TRBJ1-4, reads KAGVTQTPRYLIKTRGQQVTLSCSPISGHRSVSWYQQTPGQGLQFLFEYFSETQRNKGNFPGRFSGRQFSNSRSEMNVSTLELGDSALYLCASRLLRTENEKLFFGSGTQLSVL.

There are many counts of this clonotype. The chain is built from TRBV29-1 and TRBJ2-7; a possible D gene is TRBD2 (5 bases). This CDR3 contains 12 residues. Germline loops: CDR1 SQVTM, CDR2 ANQGSEA. V was cut by 0 bases and J by 3 bases, with 6 bases left in between. The CDR3 sequence: CSVEERDYEQYF. DNA of the CDR3: TGCAGCGTTGAAGAACGGGACTACGAGCAGTACTTC.

This clonotype was seen at least ten times. The chain has TRBV10-3 and TRBJ1-3; D unresolved. The V gene's germline CDR1 is ENHRY and CDR2 SYGVKD. The CDR3 totals 14 residues. Trimming took 3 bases from V and 1 from J, leaving 7 bases between them. CDR3 DNA sequence: TGTGCCATCAGTGAATGGGGTTCTGGAAACACCATATATTTT. It is translated as CAISEWGSGNTIYF.

CDR3: CASSSRQGGNTEAFF. As DNA, the CDR3 is TGTGCCAGCAGTTCGCGACAGGGGGGGAACACTGAAGCTTTCTTT. The genes are TRBV27 and TRBJ1-1, with 9 bases lining up with TRBD1. With 4 bases clipped from V and 1 base from J, the junction kept 4 bases outside the gene matches. There are 15 residues in the CDR3. Germline V gene sequence: CDR1 MNHEY, CDR2 SMNVEV (reference sequence).

Regarding this clonotype: A clone one base away is much larger, so this may be a read error. The chain recombines TRBV11-1 with TRBJ2-7; either TRBD1 or TRBD2 may fit D (5 bases each). The CDR3 length is 14 residues. CDR1 and CDR2 from the germline V gene are SGHAT and FQDESV (reference sequence). CDR3 DNA sequence: TGTGACAGCAGCCCCGGGACCGAAACCTACGAGCAGTACTTC. It translates to CDSSPGTETYEQYF. The full variable domain, rest sourced from reference TRBV11-1 and TRBJ2-7, is EAEVAQSPRYKITEKSQAVAFWCDPISGHATLYWYRQILGQGPELLVQFQDESVVDDSQLPKDRFSAERLKGVDSTLKIQPAELGDSAMYLCDSSPGTETYEQYFGPGTRLTVT.

J is TRBJ2-7 and V is TRBV10-3; 10 bases match TRBD1. The trim removed 6 bases at V and 5 bases at J, leaving 4 bases unmatched. Germline assignment: CDR1 ENHRY and CDR2 SYGVKD. The CDR3 totals 13 residues. The CDR3 here is CAIRGTGDNEQYF. The CDR3 bases are TGTGCCATCAGAGGGACAGGGGACAACGAGCAGTACTTC.

The rearrangement uses TRBV10-3 and TRBJ2-7; possibly TRBD1 for D (7 bases). Trimming took 0 bases from V and 7 from J, leaving 13 bases between them. CDR1 and CDR2 (germline): ENHRY, SYGVKD. The CDR3 is made up of 14 amino acids. CDR3 loop: CAISESDRAGEQYF. The CDR3 DNA is TGTGCCATCAGTGAGTCTGACAGGGCGGGGGAGCAGTACTTC.

This clonotype was seen only a few times. J is TRBJ1-1 and V is TRBV11-1; 8 bases fit TRBD1. CDR1 SGHAT and CDR2 FQDESV come from the germline V gene (reference sequence). The CDR3 consists of 13 residues. The V segment lost 5 bases and the J segment 8 bases; nucleotides outside the gene matches: 7. The CDR3 DNA sequence: TGTGCCAGCAGCCGGGACAGGCCCAGCGAAGCTTTCTTT. This sequence encodes CASSRDRPSEAFF.

J is TRBJ1-2 and V is TRBV10-3; 7 nucleotides match TRBD1. The ends lost 7 bases at V and 0 bases at J; junction bases unmatched: 8. The CDR3 covers 15 residues. Germline V gene sequence: CDR1 ENHRY, CDR2 SYGVKD. CDR3 protein: CAINEDRSSNYGYTF. The CDR3 DNA reads as TGTGCCATCAACGAGGACAGGTCCTCTAACTATGGCTACACCTTC.

CDR3 nucleotide sequence: TGTGCCAGCAGTGACGGACAGATTGAAGCTTTCTTT. Encoded protein: CASSDGQIEAFF. The rearrangement uses TRBV6-1 and TRBJ1-1; D might be TRBD1 (6 bases). CDR1 and CDR2 from the germline V gene are MNHNS and SASEGT. V dropped 3 bases and J dropped 7 bases, with 9 bases sitting between them. CDR3 length equals 12 residues.

This clonotype has a count of ten or more. The chain has TRBV10-3 and TRBJ1-5, with D tentatively TRBD1 (6 bases). Trimming removed 4 bases at V and 7 bases at J, with 14 bases between. Germline V CDR1 and CDR2: ENHRY, SYGVKD. The CDR3 totals 14 residues. In nucleotides, the CDR3 is TGTGCCATCAGTGCTGGGGGCCAGGGGCAGCCCCAGCATTTT. This sequence encodes CAISAGGQGQPQHF.

This clonotype occurred many times. This chain links TRBV6-5 with TRBJ2-7; 12 bases agree with TRBD2. The trim removed 8 bases at V and 3 bases at J, leaving 8 bases unmatched. Germline V CDR1 and CDR2: MNHEY, SVGAGI. The CDR3 length is 15 residues. The CDR3 DNA sequence: TGTGCCAGCGGACGGACTAGCGGGAATCTCTACGAGCAGTACTTC. As protein: CASGRTSGNLYEQYF.